The TCR beta chain under discussion was sequenced for a study of memory CD4+ T cells and cytomegalovirus serostatus. Here immunoSEQ multiplex PCR was the method, and the copy in TCRdb shows in-frame clones only, minus some. The data show more than 45,000 clones, 78% seen once. The sort gate was single viable CD3+CD4+CD8-CD45RO+ cells for memory CD4+ T cells. The receptor's source is an adult in good health and CMV-seronegative. Sequencing was carried out using memory CD4+ T cells from blood.

The CDR3 here is CASSYGGGLGGEKLFF. CDR3 sequence (DNA): TGTGCCAGCAGTTATGGGGGAGGCCTAGGCGGTGAAAAACTGTTTTTT. The genes are TRBV6-5 and TRBJ1-4, with a possible D match to TRBD1 (5 bases). CDR3 length: 16 amino acids. Per the germline V gene, CDR1 is MNHEY and CDR2 is SVGAGI. Between the trimmed V and J ends, which lost 3 bases and 7 bases, there was a span of 18 bases.